This entry concerns a single TCR beta chain. Germline CDR1 and CDR2: SGHAT and FQNNGV. With 5 bases removed from V and 0 bases from J, the gap between germline ends came to 7 bases. CDR3 size: 13 residues. These data are taken from a study of cytomegalovirus exposure and HLA in healthy donors. The PCR was carried out with 60 Vbeta primers and 13 Jbeta primers. This table comes from immunoSEQ multiplex PCR, and its TCRdb copy is limited to in-frame clones, with some not included. The sample has 180,000 or so clones; approximately 80% are singletons. The gene calls are TRBV11-2 and TRBJ1-1; D is unclear. Sequencing was performed on PBMCs. The TCR comes from a man younger than 35 in good health and CMV-seronegative. The CDR3 loop is CASSPGLNTEAFF. CDR3 nucleotide sequence: TGTGCCAGCAGCCCCGGTTTGAACACTGAAGCTTTCTTT.